Each of the 3 T cell receptor beta chains below was sequenced from the same sample in a study of blood T cell repertoires in COVID-19. The protocol was immunoSEQ multiplex PCR, while the TCRdb copy is restricted to in-frame clones and leaves out a portion. The sample records approximately 350,000 clones, less than 90% being singletons. Sequencing input: PBMCs or T cells enriched from blood (not recorded which). Source of these receptors: a woman between 25 and 40 years old who had recovered from COVID-19.

Comment on this clone: In the same sample, other DNA sequences code for this CDR3. The chain recombines TRBV28 with TRBJ2-7, with 7 bases that match TRBD2. Trimming took 3 bases from V and 0 from J; bases not matched to a gene: 2. CDR1 and CDR2 from the germline V gene are MDHEN and SYDVKM. The CDR3 extends over 14 amino acids. The CDR3 reads CASSLGGISYEQYF. The CDR3 nucleotides are TGTGCCAGCAGTTTGGGGGGGATCTCCTACGAGCAGTACTTC.

The CDR3 reads CAWSSVETQYF. Written as DNA, the CDR3 is TGTGCCTGGAGTTCGGTGGAGACCCAGTACTTC. V is TRBV30 and J is TRBJ2-5; D call uncertain. Between the trimmed V and J ends, which lost 2 bases and 5 bases, there was a span of 6 bases. This CDR3 is built from 11 residues. Germline loops: CDR1 GTSNPN, CDR2 SVGIG (reference sequence).

The genes are TRBV23-1 and TRBJ1-5; 9 nucleotides agree with TRBD1. TRBV23-1 is an ORF, with its function uncertain. J gave up 6 bases and V 0 bases, and 3 bases lay outside the gene matches. The CDR3 totals 15 residues. CDR3 DNA: TGCGCCAGCAGTCAATCGACAGGGGGGGGTCAGCCCCAGCATTTT. Its translation is CASSQSTGGGQPQHF.